This T cell receptor (beta chain) was observed in a study of CD8+ T cells in alopecia areata listed by TCRdb under 2018. For the wider study: The treated patients, all with moderate-to-severe alopecia areata, were enrolled in an open-label pilot trial of oral tofacitinib given at 5 to 10 mg twice daily. Tofacitinib was given for 6 to 18 months, followed by 6 months of follow-up off drug to assess delayed response and recurrence. In both human patients and the C3H/HeJ mouse model, the study applied high-throughput TCRbeta sequencing to look at T cell clonal expansion in alopecia areata. Human TCRbeta sequencing covered scalp tissue and sorted CD4+ and CD8+ peripheral blood T cells from patchy and totalis/universalis alopecia areata patients and healthy controls. Biopsies were taken from tofacitinib-treated patients at baseline and at 4 and 24 weeks of treatment, and a later scalp biopsy was taken in several of the tofacitinib-treated patients. Scalp clonality was compared among normal scalp (n=4), patchy alopecia areata scalp (n=8), and alopecia totalis/universalis scalp (n=8). The RNA source kit depended on sample type: the PAXgene miRNA kit for fixed scalp, the miRNeasy kit for PBMCs, and the RNeasy kit for mouse skin. TCRbeta CDR3 regions were amplified by immunoSEQ multiplex PCR with 35 Vbeta forward and 13 Jbeta reverse primers.

Libraries were built with the immunoSEQ multiplex PCR assay. To provide template for TCR sequencing, every sample had RNA extracted and reverse transcribed into cDNA. First-strand cDNA was synthesized with SuperScript III using a 2:1 mix of oligo-dT and random hexamers. Amplification bias was assessed with a synthetic immune receptor repertoire, and residual bias was removed computationally. The paper's data handling went like this. Raw reads were preprocessed for error removal, and CDR3 was defined according to IMGT conventions as running from the conserved cysteine to phenylalanine. To get clonality, Shannon entropy was normalized by log2 of the number of productive unique TCRs and the result was subtracted from 1. Whether scalp clones were CD4 or CD8 was inferred by matching scalp TCRbeta sequences against CD4 and CD8 repertoires sorted from blood. TCRdb re-hosts the immuneACCESS table, in-frame sequences only. Its copies lack some clones; in the studies checked, an unresolved V gene accounts for under half of them, and the cause for the rest is not known. The V and J calls and clone size were taken over from that table, and D and trimming were inferred from the DNA. The sample contains about 98,000 clones, around 44% of them found a single time. The ten largest clones take up roughly 0.79% of the sample.

Beyond this particular receptor, the publication reports: Resident alphabeta T cells in normal human skin are also sequenced, complicating scalp TCR repertoire analysis, unlike mouse skin dominated by gammadelta T cells. Compared with normal scalp, lesional scalp, particularly in alopecia totalis/universalis, had higher clonality and more expanded CD8+ clones, which suggests antigenic drive. Compared with mice, TCR sequences shared between patients were less clear, possibly partly because of HLA diversity across the patient population.

Lesional scalp punch biopsies and peripheral blood were collected from alopecia areata patients. After PBMCs were isolated by density centrifugation and stained for CD3, CD4 and CD8, a FACSAria was used to sort CD4+ and CD8+ T cells. This clone has a handful of counts. This clone's antigen is unknown. Base quality data are lacking; no much larger clone is found one base away. Per the germline V gene, KGHSH is the CDR1 and LQKENI is the CDR2. From cysteine to phenylalanine, the CDR3 is 15 amino acids long. The read is trimmed to its CDR3 DNA, 45 bases read in frame from base 1. V is clipped by 0 bases and J by 6 bases, and the sequence between their germline boundaries is 12 bases long.

The TCR was taken from a human donor with alopecia areata. This receptor chain uses TRBV18 and TRBJ2-1; the D gene remains uncertain. The sample consisted of CD4+ T cells sorted from blood. The CDR3 here reads CASSPPTKPVNEQFF. The DNA sequence is as follows: TGTGCCAGCTCACCACCGACCAAACCGGTCAATGAGCAGTTCTTC.